This T cell receptor (beta chain) appears in the sequencing data of a study of T cells after somatic rescue of genetic block. Per germline, CDR1 SGHAT and CDR2 FQDESV (reference sequence). The CDR3 is made up of 17 amino acids. Trimming shortened V by 2 bases and J by 5 bases, and 21 bases separated the two germline ends. Clones were sequenced by immunoSEQ multiplex PCR, and TCRdb holds only the in-frame ones, with some missing. There are 80,000 to 100,000 clones in the sample; approximately 90% occur only once, and around 1.5% lies in the top ten. This TCR derives from a woman aged 18 to 35. The V and J genes are TRBV11-1 and TRBJ2-5, with unresolved D. The sample comprised peripheral blood mononuclear cells (PBMCs). As DNA, the CDR3 is TGTGCCAGCAGCTTACGCAGCTACCCACCCCTGGGGGAGACCCAGTACTTC. Translating it yields CASSLRSYPPLGETQYF.